Described below is a single T cell receptor beta chain sequence and its context. Its target is unknown. The junction and the germline gene differ at one end; a read error may be behind it. This record belongs to a study of cytomegalovirus exposure and HLA in healthy donors. Study-wide results and caveats: CMV antigen specificity was confirmed in vitro for three CMV-associated chains. Many donors shared some public TCRs, even though most TCR sequences were rare. Subsequent analysis showed first-cohort TCR clusters tending to co-occur in about 110 validation repertoires. Associated with cytomegalovirus, according to the listing, were 170 or so TCR beta chains.

Using immunoSEQ multiplex PCR, the repertoire was profiled, and TCRdb retains in-frame clones only, with some absent. The sample carries some 130,000 clones, about 94% recorded once. The CDR3 sequence is 14 residues long. Germline loops: CDR1 SGHRS, CDR2 YFSETQ. The TCR originated in a man younger than 30 in good health and CMV-seropositive. The V gene is TRBV5-1, the J gene TRBJ2-1; 11 bases fit TRBD2. The material sequenced was PBMCs. The CDR3: CASSSSGLAVPGVF. CDR3 bases: TGCGCCAGCAGCTCTTCGGGACTAGCGGTGCCTGGGGTCTTC.